The sequence of this T cell receptor beta chain was determined in a study of cytomegalovirus exposure and HLA in healthy donors. Study findings and constraints: Reports credit the classifier with highly specific, highly sensitive diagnosis of cytomegalovirus status. Altogether, more than 150 TCR beta chains were recorded as cytomegalovirus-associated. In vitro assays verified that three CMV-associated chains recognized CMV antigens specifically.

On this clone itself: Its antigen is still unknown.

Libraries were prepared by immunoSEQ multiplex PCR; TCRdb keeps only in-frame clonotypes and omits some of them. The sample holds about 97,000 clones, 85% to 95% seen once. The germline V gene encodes CDR1 KGHSH and CDR2 LQKENI. The CDR3 length is 14 residues. Trimming pared 6 bases from V and 8 bases from J, leaving 17 bases between. Material for sequencing was PBMCs. This chain uses TRBV18 with TRBJ2-1; TRBD2 is a possible D gene (6 bases). The clonotype comes from a woman under 30 in good health and CMV-seronegative. DNA for the CDR3: TGTGCCAGCTCGGGACTCCACCGAGCGGATGAGCAGTTCTTC. Its protein is CASSGLHRADEQFF. Full variable domain (missing parts from reference TRBV18 and TRBJ2-1): NAGVMQNPRHLVRRRGQEARLRCSPMKGHSHVYWYRQLPEEGLKFMVYLQKENIIDESGMPKERFSAEFPKEGPSILRIQQVVRGDSAAYFCASSGLHRADEQFFGPGTRLTVL.